This section outlines one TCR beta chain sequence together with its context. Antigen specificity is unknown. This sample is part of a study of CXCR3-negative and CXCR3-positive naive CD8 T cells. UMI-labeled 5' RACE TRB cDNA libraries were prepared from the cells. TCRdb reanalyzed the 5' RACE reads, giving one entry per CDR3 protein sequence and no DNA. The sample table includes around 160,000 distinct CDR3 sequences. Findings and limits, study-wide: TRB CDR3s of CXCR3-positive naive cells were more hydrophobic than those of CXCR3-negative naive cells. Sequencing showed both naive subsets with comparably high diversity, and memory CD8+ cells much lower. Naive cells that were CXCR3-negative or CXCR3-positive used TRBV-TRBJ genes alike, while memory cells diverged.

The CDR3 spans 16 residues. The germline V gene encodes CDR1 SNHLY and CDR2 FYNNEI. The chain joins TRBV2 to TRBJ2-3; TCRdb returns TRBD1, unconfirmable since there is no DNA. Sequenced material: naive CXCR3+ CD8+ T cells from blood. Subset indicated: CD45RO-CCR7+CD27+CD95- naive CD8+ T cells expressing CXCR3 (TNR3+). The clonotype comes from a human donor in good health. Some clones in this sample may be carry-over from other donors' samples. CDR3 amino acids: CASSEAYGVQADTQYF.